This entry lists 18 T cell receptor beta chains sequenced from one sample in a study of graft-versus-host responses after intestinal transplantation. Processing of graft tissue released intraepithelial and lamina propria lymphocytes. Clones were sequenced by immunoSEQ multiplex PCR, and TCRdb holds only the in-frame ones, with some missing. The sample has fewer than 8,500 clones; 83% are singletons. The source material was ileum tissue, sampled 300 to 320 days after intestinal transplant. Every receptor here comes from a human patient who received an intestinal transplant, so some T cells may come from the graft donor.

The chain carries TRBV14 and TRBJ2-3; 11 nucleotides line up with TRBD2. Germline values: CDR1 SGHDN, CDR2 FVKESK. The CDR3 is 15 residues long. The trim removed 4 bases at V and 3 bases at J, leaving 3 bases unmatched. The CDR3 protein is CASSLAGGPTDTQYF. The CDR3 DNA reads TGTGCCAGCAGCCTAGCGGGGGGGCCAACAGATACGCAGTATTTT.

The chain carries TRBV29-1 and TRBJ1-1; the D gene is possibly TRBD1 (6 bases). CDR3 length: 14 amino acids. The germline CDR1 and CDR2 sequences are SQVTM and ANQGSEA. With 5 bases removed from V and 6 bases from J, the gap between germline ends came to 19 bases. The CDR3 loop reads CSVLPERGAAEAFF. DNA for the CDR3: TGCAGCGTTCTTCCCGAGCGGGGGGCCGCTGAAGCTTTCTTT. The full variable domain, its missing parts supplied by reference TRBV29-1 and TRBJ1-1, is SAVISQKPSRDICQRGTSLTIQCQVDSQVTMMFWYRQQPGQSLTLIATANQGSEATYESGFVIDKFPISRPNLTFSTLTVSNMSPEDSSIYLCSVLPERGAAEAFFGQGTRLTVV.

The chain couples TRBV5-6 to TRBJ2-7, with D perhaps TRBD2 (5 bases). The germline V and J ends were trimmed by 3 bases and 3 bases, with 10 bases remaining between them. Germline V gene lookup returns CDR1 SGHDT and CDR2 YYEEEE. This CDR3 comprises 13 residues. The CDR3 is CASSSGLIYEQYF. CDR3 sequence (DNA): TGTGCCAGCAGCTCCGGACTGATCTACGAGCAGTACTTC. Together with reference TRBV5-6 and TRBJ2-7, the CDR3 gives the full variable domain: DAGVTQSPTHLIKTRGQQVTLRCSPKSGHDTVSWYQQALGQGPQFIFQYYEEEERQRGNFPDRFSGHQFPNYSSELNVNALLLGDSALYLCASSSGLIYEQYFGPGTRLTVT.

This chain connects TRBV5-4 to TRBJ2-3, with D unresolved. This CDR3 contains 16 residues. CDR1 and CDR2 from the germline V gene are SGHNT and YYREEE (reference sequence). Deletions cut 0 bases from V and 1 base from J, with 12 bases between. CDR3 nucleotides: TGTGCCAGCAGCTTGGGTGTCTTGGTGGGCACAGATACGCAGTATTTT. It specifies CASSLGVLVGTDTQYF.

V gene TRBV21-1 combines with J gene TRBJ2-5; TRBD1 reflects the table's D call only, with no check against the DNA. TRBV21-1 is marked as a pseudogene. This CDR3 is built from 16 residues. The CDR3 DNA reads TGTGCCAGCAGCAAGACCGACCAGGGGAATCAAGAGACCCAGTACTTC. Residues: CASSKTDQGNQETQYF.

The CDR3 bases are TGTGCCAGCAGTTTACTAGCGGGCGGTTACGAGCAGTACTTC. It translates to CASSLLAGGYEQYF. The chain carries TRBV28 and TRBJ2-7; 8 bases fit TRBD2. Trimming cost V 2 bases and J 4 bases; bases outside gene matches: 4. From germline, CDR1 is MDHEN and CDR2 SYDVKM. The CDR3 extends over 14 amino acids.

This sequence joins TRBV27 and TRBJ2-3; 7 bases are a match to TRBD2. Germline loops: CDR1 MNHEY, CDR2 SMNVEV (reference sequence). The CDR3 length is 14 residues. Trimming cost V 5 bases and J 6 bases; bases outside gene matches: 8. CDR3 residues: CASSVGDGGDTQYF. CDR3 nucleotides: TGTGCCAGCAGTGTAGGGGACGGGGGGGATACGCAGTATTTT.

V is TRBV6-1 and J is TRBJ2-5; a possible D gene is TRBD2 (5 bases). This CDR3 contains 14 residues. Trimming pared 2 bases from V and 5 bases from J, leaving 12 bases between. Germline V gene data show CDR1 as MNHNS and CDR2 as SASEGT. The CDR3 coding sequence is TGTGCCAGCAGTGAAAGCGGTCCCTGGGAGACCCAGTACTTC. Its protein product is CASSESGPWETQYF.

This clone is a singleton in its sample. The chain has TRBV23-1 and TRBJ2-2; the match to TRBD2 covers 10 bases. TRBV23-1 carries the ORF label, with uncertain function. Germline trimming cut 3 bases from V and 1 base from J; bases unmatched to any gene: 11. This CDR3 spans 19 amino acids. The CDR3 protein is CASSQDVPSGSLNTGELFF. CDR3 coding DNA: TGCGCCAGCAGTCAGGACGTTCCTAGCGGGAGCCTGAACACCGGGGAGCTGTTTTTT.

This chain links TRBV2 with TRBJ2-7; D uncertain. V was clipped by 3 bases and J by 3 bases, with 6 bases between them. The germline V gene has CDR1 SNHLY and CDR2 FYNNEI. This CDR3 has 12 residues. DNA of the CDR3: TGTGCCAGCAGTGACAACAGCTACGAGCAGTACTTC. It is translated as CASSDNSYEQYF.

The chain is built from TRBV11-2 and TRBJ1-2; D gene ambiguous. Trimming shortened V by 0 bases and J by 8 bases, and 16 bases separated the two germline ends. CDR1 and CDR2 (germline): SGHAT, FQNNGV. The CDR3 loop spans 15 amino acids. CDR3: CASSLDNGPTGGYTF. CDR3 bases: TGTGCCAGCAGCTTAGATAATGGCCCGACCGGGGGCTACACCTTC. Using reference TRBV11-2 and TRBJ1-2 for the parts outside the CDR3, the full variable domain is EAGVAQSPRYKIIEKRQSVAFWCNPISGHATLYWYQQILGQGPKLLIQFQNNGVVDDSQLPKDRFSAERLKGVDSTLKIQPAKLEDSAVYLCASSLDNGPTGGYTFGSGTRLTVV.

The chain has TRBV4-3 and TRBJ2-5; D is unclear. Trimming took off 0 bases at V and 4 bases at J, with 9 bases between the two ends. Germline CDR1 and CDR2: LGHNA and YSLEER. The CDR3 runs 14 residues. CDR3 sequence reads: CASSQDIRGETQYF. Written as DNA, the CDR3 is TGCGCCAGCAGCCAAGATATACGCGGAGAGACCCAGTACTTC.

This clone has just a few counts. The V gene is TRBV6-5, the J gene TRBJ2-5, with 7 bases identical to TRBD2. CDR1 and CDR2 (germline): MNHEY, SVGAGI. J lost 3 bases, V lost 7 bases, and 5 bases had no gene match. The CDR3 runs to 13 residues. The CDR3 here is CASIAGEEETQYF. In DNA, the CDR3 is TGTGCCAGCATAGCGGGTGAGGAAGAGACCCAGTACTTC.

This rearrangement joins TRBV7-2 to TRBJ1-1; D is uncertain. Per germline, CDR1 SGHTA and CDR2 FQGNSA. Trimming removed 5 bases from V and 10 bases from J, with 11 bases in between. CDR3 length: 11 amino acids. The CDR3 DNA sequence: TGTGCCAGCAGCCCCCTGGGGAGAGCTTTCTTT. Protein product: CASSPLGRAFF.

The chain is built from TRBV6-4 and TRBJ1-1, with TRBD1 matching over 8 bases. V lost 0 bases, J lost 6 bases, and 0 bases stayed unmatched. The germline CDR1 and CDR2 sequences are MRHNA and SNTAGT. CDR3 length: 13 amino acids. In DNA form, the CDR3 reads TGTGCCAGCAGTGACTCGGACAGGGCTGAAGCTTTCTTT. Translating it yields CASSDSDRAEAFF.

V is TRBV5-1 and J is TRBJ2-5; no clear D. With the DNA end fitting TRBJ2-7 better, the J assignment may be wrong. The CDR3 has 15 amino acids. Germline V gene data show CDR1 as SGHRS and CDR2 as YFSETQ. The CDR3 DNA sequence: TGCGCCAGCAGGGATTCGCCAGGCGCACTCTACGAGCAGTACTTC. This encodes CASRDSPGALYEQYF.

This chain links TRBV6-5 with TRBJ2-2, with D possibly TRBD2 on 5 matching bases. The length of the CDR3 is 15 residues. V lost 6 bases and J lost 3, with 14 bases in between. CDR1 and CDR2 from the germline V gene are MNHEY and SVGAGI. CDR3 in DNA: TGTGCCAGCAGGAGGGATGGGGTACACACCGGGGAGCTGTTTTTT. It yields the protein CASRRDGVHTGELFF.

For the CDR3, the DNA is TGTGCCAGCAGTGATCAACGAGATCTCCGGAGGGGTTATAATTCACCCCTCCACTTT. Translating gives CASSDQRDLRRGYNSPLHF. The chain recombines TRBV6-1 with TRBJ1-6; possible D gene TRBD1, 5 bases. V was shortened by 3 bases and J by 4 bases, with 22 bases between the two germline ends. CDR1 and CDR2 from the germline V gene are MNHNS and SASEGT. The CDR3 contains 19 residues.